These 29 T cell receptor beta chains originate from one sample sequenced in a study of blood T cell repertoires in COVID-19. Data came from immunoSEQ multiplex PCR; TCRdb stores just in-frame clones and leaves some out. The sample records about 180,000 clones, about 90% being singletons. Sequences were obtained from peripheral blood. The receptors derive from a man in his 70s with active or convalescent COVID-19.

This rearrangement joins TRBV4-1 to TRBJ2-7, with D hard to call. The CDR3 is made up of 14 amino acids. Deletions cut 1 base from V and 3 bases from J, with 10 bases between. The germline V gene encodes CDR1 MGHRA and CDR2 YSYEKL. The CDR3 DNA is TGCGCCAGCAGCCAAGCGGGTACCGGCTACGAGCAGTACTTC. Translation: CASSQAGTGYEQYF.

The J gene is TRBJ1-2, the V gene TRBV7-3; D not certain. With 6 bases removed from V and 0 bases from J, the gap between germline ends came to 11 bases. CDR3 size: 14 residues. Per germline, CDR1 SGHTA and CDR2 FQGTGA. The CDR3: CASSSGAANYGYTF. The CDR3 DNA follows: TGTGCCAGCAGTAGCGGAGCAGCTAACTATGGCTACACCTTC. Full variable domain (rest looked up from reference TRBV7-3 and TRBJ1-2): GAGVSQTPSNKVTEKGKYVELRCDPISGHTALYWYRQSLGQGPEFLIYFQGTGAADDSGLPNDRFFAVRPEGSVSTLKIQRTERGDSAVYLCASSSGAANYGYTFGSGTRLTVV.

The chain uses TRBV19 and TRBJ2-5, with TRBD2 as a possible D gene (6 bases). Trimming pared 6 bases from V and 2 bases from J, leaving 10 bases between. Germline assignment: CDR1 LNHDA and CDR2 SQIVND (reference sequence). CDR3 length equals 13 residues. The CDR3 protein is CASSSGLQETQYF. The CDR3 DNA is TGTGCCAGTAGCTCGGGACTGCAAGAGACCCAGTACTTC.

This chain connects TRBV13 to TRBJ1-1, with D perhaps TRBD1 (6 bases). CDR1 and CDR2 (germline): PRHDT, FYEKMQ (reference sequence). The V end was cut by 4 bases, the J end by 0 bases, with 9 bases between. The CDR3 sequence is 14 residues long. CDR3 DNA sequence: TGTGCCAGCAGCTCGACAGGACTGAACACTGAAGCTTTCTTT. Its translation is CASSSTGLNTEAFF. Using reference TRBV13 and TRBJ1-1 for the parts outside the CDR3, the full variable domain is AAGVIQSPRHLIKEKRETATLKCYPIPRHDTVYWYQQGPGQDPQFLISFYEKMQSDKGSIPDRFSAQQFSDYHSELNMSSLELGDSALYFCASSSTGLNTEAFFGQGTRLTVV.

The rearrangement joins TRBV24-1 to TRBJ2-1; TRBD2 agrees at 7 bases. Trimming took 4 bases from V and 6 from J; bases not matched to a gene: 8. There are 15 residues in the CDR3. The germline gives CDR1 KGHDR, CDR2 SFDVKD. The CDR3 region has the DNA TGTGCCACCAGTGACGCTGGACTAGGTCCCAATGAGCAGTTCTTC. Translated: CATSDAGLGPNEQFF.

V and J are TRBV19 and TRBJ1-2, with 9 bases fitting TRBD1. V lost 3 bases to trimming and J lost 9 bases; unmatched junction nucleotides: 11. The germline V gene has CDR1 LNHDA and CDR2 SQIVND (reference sequence). The CDR3 consists of 15 residues. The DNA of the CDR3 is TGTGCCAGTAGTATGAATCCTCAGACAGGGGGAAGCTACACCTTC. Its protein product is CASSMNPQTGGSYTF.

V is TRBV20-1 and J is TRBJ2-4, with 7 bases aligning to TRBD1. Germline lookup yields CDR1 DFQATT and CDR2 SNEGSKA (reference sequence). The CDR3 loop spans 15 amino acids. V trimming: 3 bases; J trimming: 2 bases; junction bases outside the gene matches: 7. The CDR3 region is CSASPGTVPKNIQYF. As DNA, the CDR3 is TGCAGTGCTAGTCCCGGGACAGTTCCCAAAAACATTCAGTACTTC.

This clone was counted between two and nine times. At one end the junction does not follow the germline gene, possibly because of a read error. The chain joins TRBV11-2 to TRBJ2-1, with 13 bases that match TRBD2. The length of the CDR3 is 16 residues. The V gene's germline CDR1 is SGHAT and CDR2 FQNNGV. The CDR3: CASSLELAGGPHEQFF. The CDR3 coding sequence is TGTGCCAGCAGCCTAGAACTAGCGGGAGGGCCCCATGAGCAGTTCTTC.

The chain links TRBV28 to TRBJ1-5; D remains unclear. This CDR3 has 16 residues. Looked up from germline, CDR1 is MDHEN and CDR2 is SYDVKM. V was clipped by 7 bases and J by 4 bases, with 20 bases between them. Here the CDR3 DNA reads TGTGCCAGCAACCCCGTGGAGGGCTTAGGGAATCAGCCCCAGCATTTT. Translated, it gives CASNPVEGLGNQPQHF.

The CDR3, as DNA: TGTGCCAGCTCACTGGCTAACCGAGCGGGCGAGCAGTACTTC. Its protein is CASSLANRAGEQYF. The rearrangement joins TRBV18 to TRBJ2-7; a possible D gene is TRBD2 (6 bases). There are 14 residues in the CDR3. The germline V and J ends were trimmed by 4 bases and 6 bases, with 16 bases remaining between them. CDR1 is KGHSH and CDR2 is LQKENI in the germline V gene.

This chain uses TRBV28 with TRBJ2-7; 7 positions agree with TRBD1. V lost 5 bases and J lost 4; bases outside the gene matches: 14. The CDR3 spans 16 residues. Looked up from germline, CDR1 is MDHEN and CDR2 is SYDVKM. The CDR3 sequence: CASSLPQVGGNYEQYF. The CDR3 DNA follows: TGTGCCAGCAGTCTCCCTCAGGTAGGGGGCAATTACGAGCAGTACTTC.

This clone was recorded only once. This rearrangement joins TRBV7-3 to TRBJ2-1; 7 bases are shared with TRBD1. CDR3 length equals 15 residues. CDR1 and CDR2 (germline): SGHTA, FQGTGA. Germline trimming cut 3 bases from V and 2 bases from J; bases unmatched to any gene: 4. The CDR3 region is CASSLGQPTYNEQFF. Written as DNA, the CDR3 is TGTGCCAGCAGCTTGGGACAGCCCACCTACAATGAGCAGTTCTTC.

The chain uses TRBV7-2 and TRBJ2-7; TRBD2 agrees at 8 bases. The J segment lost 10 bases and the V segment lost 6 bases, leaving 11 bases of the junction unmatched. This CDR3 comprises 13 residues. The germline V gene has CDR1 SGHTA and CDR2 FQGNSA. CDR3 bases: TGTGCCAGCAGTGCGGGGGGCCCGTCAGAACAGTACTTC. Protein product: CASSAGGPSEQYF.

The rearrangement joins TRBV19 to TRBJ1-2, with D perhaps TRBD1 (6 bases). Deletions cut 5 bases from V and 4 bases from J, with 14 bases between. Germline V gene lookup returns CDR1 LNHDA and CDR2 SQIVND (reference sequence). This CDR3 comprises 14 residues. DNA for the CDR3: TGTGCCAGTAGTCGAAGTGGACAGCGCTATGGCTACACCTTC. Translated: CASSRSGQRYGYTF.

The chain recombines TRBV24-1 with TRBJ2-3, with 14 bases fitting TRBD2. Per germline, CDR1 KGHDR and CDR2 SFDVKD. CDR3 length equals 17 residues. Trimming removed 4 bases from V and 3 bases from J; junction bases left unmatched: 5. CDR3 amino acids: CATSDSGLAGGTDTQYF. In nucleotides, the CDR3 is TGTGCCACCAGTGACTCTGGACTAGCGGGAGGAACAGATACGCAGTATTTT.

V and J are TRBV2 and TRBJ1-1, with TRBD1 as a possible D gene (6 bases). The CDR3 totals 17 residues. The germline V and J ends were trimmed by 4 bases and 1 base, with 19 bases remaining between them. Germline V gene sequence: CDR1 SNHLY, CDR2 FYNNEI. The CDR3 nucleotides read TGTGCCAGCAGTGGACAGGCACTAAGGTCCCCGAACACTGAAGCTTTCTTT. Its protein product is CASSGQALRSPNTEAFF.

This clone was found once. The CDR3 spells CAWSKTGMNTEAFF. DNA for the CDR3: TGTGCCTGGAGTAAGACAGGAATGAACACTGAAGCTTTCTTT. This chain uses TRBV30 with TRBJ1-1, with D possibly being TRBD1 (6 bases). Trimming cost V 2 bases and J 0 bases, with 10 bases left between them. Germline assignment: CDR1 GTSNPN and CDR2 SVGIG (reference sequence). This CDR3 has 14 residues. The complete variable domain, with remaining parts taken from reference TRBV30 and TRBJ1-1, reads SQTIHQWPATLVQPVGSPLSLECTVEGTSNPNLYWYRQAAGRGLQLLFYSVGIGQISSEVPQNLSASRPQDRQFILSSKKLLLSDSGFYLCAWSKTGMNTEAFFGQGTRLTVV.

The CDR3 here is CASSQGAGSTEAFF. As DNA, the CDR3 is TGTGCCAGCAGCCAAGGGGCGGGGTCTACTGAAGCTTTCTTT. The gene calls are TRBV3-1 (or the pseudogene TRBV3-2) and TRBJ1-1; D is undetermined. Germline lookup yields CDR1 LGHDT and CDR2 YNNKEL (reference sequence). V was trimmed by 1 base and J by 5 bases, leaving 11 bases between them. The CDR3 sequence is 14 residues long.

The chain has TRBV6-5 and TRBJ1-5, with 9 nucleotides matching TRBD1. There are 15 residues in the CDR3. With 5 bases clipped from V and 2 bases from J, the junction kept 4 bases outside the gene matches. CDR1 and CDR2 from the germline V gene are MNHEY and SVGAGI. This CDR3 reads CASSRDRGGNQPQHF. In nucleotides, the CDR3 is TGTGCCAGCAGTCGCGACAGGGGGGGCAATCAGCCCCAGCATTTT.

The CDR3 spells CASSEAAGQKTQYF. CDR3 in DNA: TGTGCCAGTAGTGAGGCGGCGGGGCAGAAGACCCAGTACTTC. This chain joins TRBV19 and TRBJ2-5; TRBD2 is a possible D gene (6 bases). V shed 5 bases and J shed 6 bases, with 16 bases lying between them. There are 14 residues in the CDR3. CDR1 and CDR2 (germline): LNHDA, SQIVND (reference sequence).

V is TRBV15 and J is TRBJ1-4, with 9 nucleotides matching TRBD1. Germline V gene sequence: CDR1 LNHNV, CDR2 YYDKDF (reference sequence). V shed 5 bases, J shed 8 bases, and the junction held 12 bases outside the gene matches. CDR3 length: 16 amino acids. CDR3 bases: TGTGCCACCAGCCCCTCCCTGGGACAGGGTGGCGAAAAACTGTTTTTT. Translated: CATSPSLGQGGEKLFF.

The rearrangement links TRBV6-5 to TRBJ1-2, with 7 bases lining up with TRBD1. Germline assignment: CDR1 MNHEY and CDR2 SVGAGI. CDR3 size: 15 residues. V was pared by 0 bases and J by 1 base, with 2 bases of the junction left unmatched. As DNA, the CDR3 is TGTGCCAGCAGTTACTCGGGACAGAATAACTATGGCTACACCTTC. Residues: CASSYSGQNNYGYTF.

The CDR3 here is CASSLLGVREQYF. The CDR3 coding sequence is TGTGCCAGCAGTTTGTTAGGGGTTCGGGAGCAGTACTTC. This sequence joins TRBV28 and TRBJ2-7; D may be TRBD1 (5 bases). The V end lost 3 bases, the J end lost 7 bases, and 13 bases lay between the germline ends. Germline assignment: CDR1 MDHEN and CDR2 SYDVKM. This CDR3 has 13 amino acids.

The chain uses TRBV5-4 and TRBJ2-2; D is unresolved. Germline V CDR1 and CDR2: SGHNT, YYREEE (reference sequence). Trimming left V 0 bases short and J 6 bases short, with 9 bases between. The CDR3 is made up of 14 amino acids. The CDR3 DNA is TGTGCCAGCAGCTTGGTCCTGACATCCGGGGAGCTGTTTTTT. As protein: CASSLVLTSGELFF. Full variable domain (remainder filled in from reference TRBV5-4 and TRBJ2-2): ETGVTQSPTHLIKTRGQQVTLRCSSQSGHNTVSWYQQALGQGPQFIFQYYREEENGRGNFPPRFSGLQFPNYSSELNVNALELDDSALYLCASSLVLTSGELFFGEGSRLTVL.

The V gene is TRBV6-5, the J gene TRBJ2-7; no firm D call. Germline CDR1 reads MNHEY; CDR2 reads SVGAGI. The ends were cut back, 5 bases at V and 3 bases at J, with 11 bases in the middle. This CDR3 has 13 amino acids. The chain's CDR3 is CASSIHALYEQYF. CDR3 DNA sequence: TGTGCCAGCAGTATACATGCCCTCTACGAGCAGTACTTC.

On this clone itself: Other nucleotide sequences in the sample specify the same CDR3. As DNA, the CDR3 is TGTGCCAGCCGACAGGGGAATCAGCCCCAGCATTTT. This translates into CASRQGNQPQHF. The genes are TRBV6-5 and TRBJ1-5, with 8 bases that match TRBD1. The germline V gene has CDR1 MNHEY and CDR2 SVGAGI. With 8 bases clipped from V and 4 bases from J, the junction kept 1 base outside the gene matches. The CDR3 is 12 amino acids.

This clone was observed a single time. V is TRBV19 and J is TRBJ1-2; D unresolved. Germline CDR1 is LNHDA and CDR2 is SQIVND (reference sequence). This CDR3 is 13 amino acids long. The V end was cut by 7 bases, the J end by 3 bases, with 12 bases between. CDR3 loop: CASKEAGDYGYTF. CDR3 nucleotide sequence: TGTGCCAGTAAAGAGGCCGGGGACTATGGCTACACCTTC.

This rearrangement joins TRBV7-9 to TRBJ2-7; 12 bases are shared with TRBD2. This CDR3 region has 19 residues. The germline CDR1 and CDR2 sequences are SEHNR and FQNEAQ (reference sequence). Trimming at V came to 2 bases and at J to 2 bases, leaving 13 bases not matched to a gene. CDR3 coding DNA: TGTGCCAGCAGCTTATCGACTAGCGGGAGCCACGATTACGCCTACGAGCAGTACTTC. Translating it yields CASSLSTSGSHDYAYEQYF.

The V gene is TRBV6-5, the J gene TRBJ2-7; the match to TRBD1 covers 8 bases. Germline loops: CDR1 MNHEY, CDR2 SVGAGI. The CDR3 has 14 residues. The junction had 7 bases not matched to a gene; V was cut back by 6 bases and J by 3 bases. The CDR3 here is CASRSPGQDYEQYF. The CDR3 coding sequence is TGTGCCAGCAGATCTCCGGGACAGGACTACGAGCAGTACTTC.